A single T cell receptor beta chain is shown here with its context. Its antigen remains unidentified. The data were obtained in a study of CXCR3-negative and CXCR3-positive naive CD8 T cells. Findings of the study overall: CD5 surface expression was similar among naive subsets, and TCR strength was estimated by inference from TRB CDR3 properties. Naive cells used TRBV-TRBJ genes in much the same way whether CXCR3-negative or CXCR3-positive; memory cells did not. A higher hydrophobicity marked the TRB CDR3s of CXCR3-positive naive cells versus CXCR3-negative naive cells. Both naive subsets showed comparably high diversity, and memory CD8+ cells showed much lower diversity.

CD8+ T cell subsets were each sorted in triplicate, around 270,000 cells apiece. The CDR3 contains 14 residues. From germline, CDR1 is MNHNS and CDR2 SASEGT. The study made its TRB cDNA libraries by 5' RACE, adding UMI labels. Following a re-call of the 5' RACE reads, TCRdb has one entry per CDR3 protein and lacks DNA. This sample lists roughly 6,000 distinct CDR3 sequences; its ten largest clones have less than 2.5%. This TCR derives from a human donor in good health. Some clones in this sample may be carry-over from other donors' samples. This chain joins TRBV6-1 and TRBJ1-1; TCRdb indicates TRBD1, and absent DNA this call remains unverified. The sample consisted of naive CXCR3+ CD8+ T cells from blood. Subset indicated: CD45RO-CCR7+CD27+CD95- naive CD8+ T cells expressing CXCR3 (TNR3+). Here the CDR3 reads CASWGDSMNTEAFF.